This T cell receptor beta chain is drawn from a study of cytomegalovirus exposure and HLA in healthy donors. Across the whole study: In terms of ancestry, the Caucasian-associated cluster contained roughly 81% of the roughly 360 genotyped donors.

This clone was observed a single time. V was pared by 0 bases and J by 2 bases, with 14 bases between. The CDR3 has 17 amino acids. Looked up from germline, CDR1 is MDHEN and CDR2 is SYDVKM. In the PCR, 60 Vbeta and 13 Jbeta primers were used. TCRdb's copy holds only in-frame clones and misses some; the assay was immunoSEQ multiplex PCR. The sample includes around 170,000 clones, around 82% of them seen just once. V is TRBV28 and J is TRBJ1-5; no clear D gene. The sequenced sample was PBMCs. The clonotype originates from a boy younger than 10 in good health and CMV-seronegative. The CDR3 DNA sequence: TGTGCCAGCAGTTTATGGCGGATGGATAGCGGCAATCAGCCCCAGCATTTT. Translated, it gives CASSLWRMDSGNQPQHF.